This entry is about one T cell receptor (beta chain). Its antigen is undetermined. With 60 Vbeta and 13 Jbeta primers, the PCR was carried out. The data were produced by immunoSEQ multiplex PCR, yet TCRdb's version contains in-frame clones alone and is incomplete. The table shows fewer than 150,000 clones, with around 85% occurring only once. The data were taken from a study of cytomegalovirus exposure and HLA in healthy donors. Trimming at V came to 0 bases and at J to 4 bases, leaving 4 bases not matched to a gene. Germline assignment: CDR1 MNHEY and CDR2 SVGAGI. The CDR3 runs 15 residues. Study-wide points: As was reported, the classifier diagnosed cytomegalovirus status with high specificity and sensitivity. Later examination showed HLA-associated TCR beta chains had greater clonal expansion than equally common others.

Whereas donors were nominally healthy upon sampling, unrecorded immune exposures were probable. The V call is TRBV6-5, the J call TRBJ1-2, with 8 bases identical to TRBD1. The sequence was collected from a young woman in good health and CMV-seropositive. The sequencing sample was made of PBMCs. The CDR3, as DNA: TGTGCCAGCAGTTACTCTCACGGGACAGGCTATGGCTACACCTTC. Its protein product is CASSYSHGTGYGYTF.